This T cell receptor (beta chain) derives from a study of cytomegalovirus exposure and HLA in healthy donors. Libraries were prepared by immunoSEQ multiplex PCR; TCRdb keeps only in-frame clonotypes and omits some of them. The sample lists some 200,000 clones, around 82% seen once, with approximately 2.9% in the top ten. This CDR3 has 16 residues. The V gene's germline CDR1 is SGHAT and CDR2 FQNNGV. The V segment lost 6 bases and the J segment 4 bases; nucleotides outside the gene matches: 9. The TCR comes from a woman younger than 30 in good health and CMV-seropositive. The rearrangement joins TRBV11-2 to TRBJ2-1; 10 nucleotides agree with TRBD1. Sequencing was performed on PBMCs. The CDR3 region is CASRPRDRGSYNEQFF. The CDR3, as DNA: TGTGCCAGCAGACCCCGGGACAGGGGCTCTTACAATGAGCAGTTCTTC.